Sequencing of this TCR beta chain was carried out in a study of blood T cell repertoires in COVID-19. Background on the study: There were acute and convalescent COVID-19 samples, and they came from the United States, Italy and Spain. T cells, B-cell-depleted T cells, or PBMCs supplied cDNA or gDNA.

Details on this clone: At the DNA level, this CDR3 is encoded by other sequences in the same sample as well.

J gave up 4 bases and V 3 bases, and 1 base lay outside the gene matches. The germline V gene has CDR1 LNHDA and CDR2 SQIVND (reference sequence). The CDR3 length is 13 residues. Original methodology: From reference gene primer amplification, estimates of nucleated cell counts were derived. Sequenced by immunoSEQ multiplex PCR; TCRdb stores in-frame clones only, minus some. V, J and clone size are taken as reported in that table, and D and trimming were inferred from the DNA itself. The sample records approximately 170,000 clones, 88% being singletons. The sequenced sample was peripheral blood. The TCR was taken from a man aged 55 to 69 with acute or convalescent COVID-19. V usage is TRBV19 and J usage is TRBJ1-1; the match to TRBD1 covers 8 bases. CDR3 sequence: CASSIDRGTEAFF. The CDR3 nucleotides read TGTGCCAGTAGTATTGACAGGGGCACTGAAGCTTTCTTT.